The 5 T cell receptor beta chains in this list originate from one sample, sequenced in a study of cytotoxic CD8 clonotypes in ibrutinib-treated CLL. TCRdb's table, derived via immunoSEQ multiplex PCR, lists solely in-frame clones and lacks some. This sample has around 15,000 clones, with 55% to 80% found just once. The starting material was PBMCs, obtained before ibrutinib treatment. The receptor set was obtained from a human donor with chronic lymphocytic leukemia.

CDR3 amino acids: CASSEFPGGEQFF. The CDR3 bases are TGTGCCAGCAGCGAGTTTCCCGGTGGGGAGCAGTTCTTC. The chain couples TRBV7-7 to TRBJ2-1; no reliable D call. This CDR3 is 13 amino acids long. Germline V gene lookup returns CDR1 SSHAT and CDR2 FNYEAQ (reference sequence). Trimming stripped 5 bases from V and 10 bases from J, with 15 bases between.

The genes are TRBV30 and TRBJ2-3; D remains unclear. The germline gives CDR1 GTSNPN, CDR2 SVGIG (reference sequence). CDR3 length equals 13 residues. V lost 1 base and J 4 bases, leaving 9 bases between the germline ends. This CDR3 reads CAWSGATSDTQYF. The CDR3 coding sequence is TGTGCCTGGAGTGGTGCGACCTCAGATACGCAGTATTTT.

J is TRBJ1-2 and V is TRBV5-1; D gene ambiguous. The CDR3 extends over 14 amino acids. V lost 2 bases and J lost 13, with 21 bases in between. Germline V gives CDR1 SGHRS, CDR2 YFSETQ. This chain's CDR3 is CASSFGSLQAKGTF. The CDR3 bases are TGCGCCAGCAGCTTTGGGTCCTTGCAGGCCAAGGGCACCTTC.

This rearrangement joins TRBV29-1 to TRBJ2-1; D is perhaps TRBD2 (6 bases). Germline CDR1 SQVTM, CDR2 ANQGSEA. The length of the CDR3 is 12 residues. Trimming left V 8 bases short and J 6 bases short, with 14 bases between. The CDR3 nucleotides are TGCAGCTACGACAAGGGAGGCAATGAGCAGTTCTTC. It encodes CSYDKGGNEQFF.

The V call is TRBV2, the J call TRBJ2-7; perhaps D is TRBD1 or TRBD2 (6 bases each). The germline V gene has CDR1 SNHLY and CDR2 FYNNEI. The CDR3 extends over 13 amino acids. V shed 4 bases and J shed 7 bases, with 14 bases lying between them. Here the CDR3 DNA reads TGTGCCAGCAGTGGTACCGGGGGCGGGGAGCAGTACTTC. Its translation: CASSGTGGGEQYF. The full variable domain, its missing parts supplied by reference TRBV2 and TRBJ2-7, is EPEVTQTPSHQVTQMGQEVILRCVPISNHLYFYWYRQILGQKVEFLVSFYNNEISEKSEIFDDQFSVERPDGSNFTLKIRSTKLEDSAMYFCASSGTGGGEQYFGPGTRLTVT.